The clone carrying this T cell receptor beta chain showed up just a few times. Its antigen is undetermined. The V and J ends lost 4 bases and 4 bases, in that order; junction bases with no gene match: 5. This CDR3 is 13 amino acids long. The germline CDR1 and CDR2 sequences are SGHRS and YFSETQ. TCRdb keeps only in-frame clones here, not all; method: immunoSEQ multiplex PCR. Among roughly 150,000 clones, roughly 88% were seen once, and the ten largest hold 7.5% to 8.5%. The data stem from a study of T cell responses to AZD1222 COVID-19 vaccine. Study conclusions and caveats: Repertoire sampling occurred only after the peak T cell response. Just a handful of people given AZD1222 tested seropositive at baseline. The donor cohort was predominantly white British with a female majority, and clonal diversity may have been underestimated.

The clonotype comes from an adult in good health. The sample consisted of peripheral blood, taken on day 0 of AZD1222 vaccination. V and J are TRBV5-1 and TRBJ2-7, with 7 nucleotides matching TRBD1. CDR3 nucleotides: TGCGCCAGCAGCCTGACAGGGAGTTACGAGCAGTACTTC. It yields the protein CASSLTGSYEQYF.